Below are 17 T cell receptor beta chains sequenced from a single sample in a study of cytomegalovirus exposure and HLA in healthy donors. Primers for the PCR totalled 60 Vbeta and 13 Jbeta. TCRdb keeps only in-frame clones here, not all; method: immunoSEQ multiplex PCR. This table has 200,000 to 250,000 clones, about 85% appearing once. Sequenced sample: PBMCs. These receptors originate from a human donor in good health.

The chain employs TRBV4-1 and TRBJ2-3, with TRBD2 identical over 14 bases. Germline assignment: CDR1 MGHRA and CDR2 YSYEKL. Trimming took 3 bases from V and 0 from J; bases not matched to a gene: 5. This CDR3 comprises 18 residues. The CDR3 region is CASSQMGLAGASTDTQYF. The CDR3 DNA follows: TGCGCCAGCAGCCAGATGGGACTAGCGGGGGCCAGCACAGATACGCAGTATTTT.

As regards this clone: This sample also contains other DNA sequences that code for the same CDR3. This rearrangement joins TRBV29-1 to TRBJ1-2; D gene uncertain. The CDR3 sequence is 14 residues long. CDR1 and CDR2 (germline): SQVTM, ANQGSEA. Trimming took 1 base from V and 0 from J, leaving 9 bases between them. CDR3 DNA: TGCAGCGTTGAAGGACGGGGAACTAACTATGGCTACACCTTC. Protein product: CSVEGRGTNYGYTF.

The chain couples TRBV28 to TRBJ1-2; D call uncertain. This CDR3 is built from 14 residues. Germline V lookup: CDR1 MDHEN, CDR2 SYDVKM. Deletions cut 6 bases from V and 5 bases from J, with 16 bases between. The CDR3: CASSLNSRGYGYTF. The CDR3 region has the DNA TGTGCCAGCAGCCTCAACTCCCGGGGTTATGGCTACACCTTC.

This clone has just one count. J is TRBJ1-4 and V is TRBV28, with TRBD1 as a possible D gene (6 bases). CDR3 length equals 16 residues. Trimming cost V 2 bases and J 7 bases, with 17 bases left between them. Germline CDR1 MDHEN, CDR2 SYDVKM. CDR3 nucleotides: TGTGCCAGCAGTTTAGGAAACAGGGATTTTGGTGAAAAACTGTTTTTT. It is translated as CASSLGNRDFGEKLFF.

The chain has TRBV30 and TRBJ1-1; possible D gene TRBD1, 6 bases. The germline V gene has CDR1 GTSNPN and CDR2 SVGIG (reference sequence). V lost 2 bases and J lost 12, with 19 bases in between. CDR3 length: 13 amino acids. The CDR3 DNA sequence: TGTGCCTGGAGTCCCAATCCCGGGACAAGCACTTTCTTT. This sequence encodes CAWSPNPGTSTFF.

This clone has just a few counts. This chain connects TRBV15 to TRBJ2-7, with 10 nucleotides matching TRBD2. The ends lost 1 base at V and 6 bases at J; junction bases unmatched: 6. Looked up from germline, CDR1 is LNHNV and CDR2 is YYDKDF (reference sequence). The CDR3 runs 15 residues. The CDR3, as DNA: TGTGCCACCAGCAGAGTAGCGGGAGGTGCGCCCGAGCAGTACTTC. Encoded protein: CATSRVAGGAPEQYF.

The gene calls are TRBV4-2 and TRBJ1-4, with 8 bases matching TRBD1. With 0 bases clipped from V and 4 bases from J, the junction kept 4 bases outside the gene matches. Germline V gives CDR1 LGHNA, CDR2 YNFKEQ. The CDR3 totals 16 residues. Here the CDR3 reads CASSQDETGGNEKLFF. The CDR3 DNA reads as TGTGCCAGCAGCCAAGATGAAACAGGGGGTAATGAAAAACTGTTTTTT.

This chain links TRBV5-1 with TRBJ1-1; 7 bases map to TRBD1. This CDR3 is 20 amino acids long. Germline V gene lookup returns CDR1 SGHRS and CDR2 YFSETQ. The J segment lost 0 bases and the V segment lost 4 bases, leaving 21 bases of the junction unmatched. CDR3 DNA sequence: TGCGCCAGCAGCAAGTTAGGACCACAGGGGTCGCCCATCATGAACACTGAAGCTTTCTTT. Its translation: CASSKLGPQGSPIMNTEAFF.

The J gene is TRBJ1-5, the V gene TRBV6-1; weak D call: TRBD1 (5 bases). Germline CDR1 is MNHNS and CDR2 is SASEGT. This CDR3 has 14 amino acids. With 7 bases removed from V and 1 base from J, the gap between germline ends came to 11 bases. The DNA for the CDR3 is TGTGCCAGCAATCTCGACAGAAGCAATCAGCCCCAGCATTTT. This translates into CASNLDRSNQPQHF.

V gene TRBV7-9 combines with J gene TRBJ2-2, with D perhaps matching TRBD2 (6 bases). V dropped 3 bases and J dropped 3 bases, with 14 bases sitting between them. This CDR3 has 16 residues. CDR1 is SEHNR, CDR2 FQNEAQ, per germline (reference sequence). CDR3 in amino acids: CASSFPAAGYTGELFF. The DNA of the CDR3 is TGTGCCAGCAGCTTTCCCGCCGCGGGGTACACCGGGGAGCTGTTTTTT.

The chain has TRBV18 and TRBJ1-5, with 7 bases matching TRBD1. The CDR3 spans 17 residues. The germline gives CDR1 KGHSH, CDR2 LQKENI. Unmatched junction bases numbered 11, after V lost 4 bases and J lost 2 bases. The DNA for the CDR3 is TGTGCCAGCTCACTTAGAACAGGGGTCGCTGGCAATCAGCCCCAGCATTTT. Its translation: CASSLRTGVAGNQPQHF.

The CDR3, as DNA: TGTGCCAGCAGCTTAGGCCCCACAGGGACCTACGAGCAGTACTTC. Protein: CASSLGPTGTYEQYF. The chain employs TRBV13 and TRBJ2-7, with D possibly TRBD1 on 6 matching bases. This CDR3 has 15 amino acids. Germline lookup yields CDR1 PRHDT and CDR2 FYEKMQ (reference sequence). Trimming removed 0 bases at V and 2 bases at J, with 11 bases between. Based on the CDR3 plus reference TRBV13 and TRBJ2-7, the full variable domain is AAGVIQSPRHLIKEKRETATLKCYPIPRHDTVYWYQQGPGQDPQFLISFYEKMQSDKGSIPDRFSAQQFSDYHSELNMSSLELGDSALYFCASSLGPTGTYEQYFGPGTRLTVT.

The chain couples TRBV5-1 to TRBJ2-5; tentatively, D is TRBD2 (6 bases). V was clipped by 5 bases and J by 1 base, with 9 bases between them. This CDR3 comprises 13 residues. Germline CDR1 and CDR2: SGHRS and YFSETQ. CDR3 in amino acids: CASSGGSQETQYF. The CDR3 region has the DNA TGCGCCAGCAGTGGGGGGAGCCAAGAGACCCAGTACTTC. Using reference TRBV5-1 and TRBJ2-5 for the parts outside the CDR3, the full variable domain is KAGVTQTPRYLIKTRGQQVTLSCSPISGHRSVSWYQQTPGQGLQFLFEYFSETQRNKGNFPGRFSGRQFSNSRSEMNVSTLELGDSALYLCASSGGSQETQYFGPGTRLLVL.

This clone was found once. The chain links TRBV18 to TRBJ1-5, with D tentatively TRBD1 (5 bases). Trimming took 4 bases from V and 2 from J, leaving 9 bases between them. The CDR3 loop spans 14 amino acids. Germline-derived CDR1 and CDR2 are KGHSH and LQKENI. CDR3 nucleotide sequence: TGTGCCAGCTCACTTCAACAGGGCAATCAGCCCCAGCATTTT. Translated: CASSLQQGNQPQHF. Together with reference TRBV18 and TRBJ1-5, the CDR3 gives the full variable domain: NAGVMQNPRHLVRRRGQEARLRCSPMKGHSHVYWYRQLPEEGLKFMVYLQKENIIDESGMPKERFSAEFPKEGPSILRIQQVVRGDSAAYFCASSLQQGNQPQHFGDGTRLSIL.

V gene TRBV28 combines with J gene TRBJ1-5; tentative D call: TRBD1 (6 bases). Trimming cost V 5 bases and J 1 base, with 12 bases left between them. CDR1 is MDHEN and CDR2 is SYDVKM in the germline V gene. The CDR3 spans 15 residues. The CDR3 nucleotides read TGTGCCAGCAGTGTACAGGGTAGGAGCAATCAGCCCCAGCATTTT. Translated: CASSVQGRSNQPQHF.

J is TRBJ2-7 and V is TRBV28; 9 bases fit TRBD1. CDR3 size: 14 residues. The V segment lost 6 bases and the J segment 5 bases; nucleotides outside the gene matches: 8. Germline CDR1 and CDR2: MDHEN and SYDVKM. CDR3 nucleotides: TGTGCCAGCAGACAACCGGGACAGGGTAACGAGCAGTACTTC. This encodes CASRQPGQGNEQYF.

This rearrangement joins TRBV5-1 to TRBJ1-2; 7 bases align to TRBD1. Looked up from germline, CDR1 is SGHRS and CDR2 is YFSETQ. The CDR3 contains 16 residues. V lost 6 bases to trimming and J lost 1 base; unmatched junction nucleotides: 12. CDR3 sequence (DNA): TGCGCCAGCAAGAGGGGGGCACAGGGGAATAACTATGGCTACACCTTC. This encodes CASKRGAQGNNYGYTF.